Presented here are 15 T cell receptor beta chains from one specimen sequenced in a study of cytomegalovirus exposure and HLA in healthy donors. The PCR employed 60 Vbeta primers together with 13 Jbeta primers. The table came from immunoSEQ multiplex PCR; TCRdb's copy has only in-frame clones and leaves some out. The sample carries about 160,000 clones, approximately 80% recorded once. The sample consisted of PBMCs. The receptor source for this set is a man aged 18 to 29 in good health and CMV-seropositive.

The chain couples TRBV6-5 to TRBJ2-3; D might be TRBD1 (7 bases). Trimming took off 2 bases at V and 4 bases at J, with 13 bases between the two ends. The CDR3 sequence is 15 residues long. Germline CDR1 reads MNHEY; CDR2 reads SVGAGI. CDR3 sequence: CASSYTEGASDTQYF. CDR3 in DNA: TGTGCCAGCAGTTACACGGAGGGGGCATCAGATACGCAGTATTTT.

The CDR3 is CASSVDTGGVGGELFF. The CDR3 region has the DNA TGTGCCAGCAGCGTAGATACAGGGGGCGTCGGCGGGGAGCTGTTTTTT. J is TRBJ2-2 and V is TRBV9; the match to TRBD1 covers 9 bases. V shed 0 bases and J 7 bases; nucleotides not matched to a gene: 7. In germline, CDR1 is SGDLS, CDR2 YYNGEE. CDR3 size: 16 residues.

CDR3 DNA: TGCGCCAGCAGTCAATCAGAAGGACAGCTATGCACTGAAGCTTTCTTT. This gives the protein CASSQSEGQLCTEAFF. The V call is TRBV23-1, the J call TRBJ1-1, with D maybe TRBD1 (6 bases). TRBV23-1 is an ORF, with its function uncertain. Trimming removed 0 bases at V and 4 bases at J, with 15 bases between. CDR3 length: 16 amino acids.

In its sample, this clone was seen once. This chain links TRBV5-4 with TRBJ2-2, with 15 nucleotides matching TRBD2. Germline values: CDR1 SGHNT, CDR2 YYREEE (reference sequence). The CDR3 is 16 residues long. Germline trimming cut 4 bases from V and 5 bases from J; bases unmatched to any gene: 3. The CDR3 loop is CASSPGTSGRTGELFF. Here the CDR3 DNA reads TGTGCCAGCAGCCCCGGGACTAGCGGGAGGACCGGGGAGCTGTTTTTT.

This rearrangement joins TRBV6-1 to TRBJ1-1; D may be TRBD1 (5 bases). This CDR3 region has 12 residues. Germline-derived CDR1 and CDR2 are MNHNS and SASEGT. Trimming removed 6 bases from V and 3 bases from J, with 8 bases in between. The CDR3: CASRWGDTEAFF. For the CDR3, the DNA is TGTGCCAGCAGATGGGGGGACACTGAAGCTTTCTTT.

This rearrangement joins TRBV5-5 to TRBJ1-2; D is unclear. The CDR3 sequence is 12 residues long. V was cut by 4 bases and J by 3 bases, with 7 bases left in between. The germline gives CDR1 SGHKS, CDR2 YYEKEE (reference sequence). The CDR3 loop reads CASSKGDYGYTF. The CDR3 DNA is TGTGCCAGCAGCAAAGGAGACTATGGCTACACCTTC.

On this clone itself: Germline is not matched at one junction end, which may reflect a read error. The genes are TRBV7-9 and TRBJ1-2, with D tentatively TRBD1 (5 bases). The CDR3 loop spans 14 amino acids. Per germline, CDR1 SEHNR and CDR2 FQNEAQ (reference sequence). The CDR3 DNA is TGTTCCAGCAGCCCGAGGTGGGGCAACTATGGCTACACCTTC. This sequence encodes CSSSPRWGNYGYTF.

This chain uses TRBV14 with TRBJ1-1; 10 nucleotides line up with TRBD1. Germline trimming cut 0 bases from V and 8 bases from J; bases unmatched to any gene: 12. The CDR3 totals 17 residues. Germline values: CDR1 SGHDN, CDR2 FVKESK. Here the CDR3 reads CASSQERGRGQGVEAFF. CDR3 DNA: TGTGCCAGCAGCCAAGAGAGGGGTCGTGGACAGGGGGTAGAAGCTTTCTTT.

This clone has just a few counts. CDR3 bases: TGCAGTGCTAGAGTTTACTACGAGCAGTACTTC. As protein: CSARVYYEQYF. The chain recombines TRBV20-1 with TRBJ2-7; D remains unclear. CDR1 is DFQATT and CDR2 is SNEGSKA in the germline V gene (reference sequence). V lost 1 base to trimming and J lost 3 bases, with 4 bases between them. This CDR3 is 11 amino acids long.

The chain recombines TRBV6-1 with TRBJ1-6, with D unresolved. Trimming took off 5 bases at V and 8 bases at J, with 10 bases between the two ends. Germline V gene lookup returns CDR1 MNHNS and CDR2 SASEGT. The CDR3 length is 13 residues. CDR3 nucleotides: TGTGCCAGCAGTCGGGGTTGGGATTCACCCCTCCACTTT. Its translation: CASSRGWDSPLHF.

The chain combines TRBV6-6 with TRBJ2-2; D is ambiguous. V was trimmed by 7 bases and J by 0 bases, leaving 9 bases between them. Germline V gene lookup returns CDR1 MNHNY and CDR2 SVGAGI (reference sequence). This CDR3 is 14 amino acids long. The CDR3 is CASTHYSNTGELFF. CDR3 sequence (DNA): TGTGCCAGCACCCACTACTCGAACACCGGGGAGCTGTTTTTT.

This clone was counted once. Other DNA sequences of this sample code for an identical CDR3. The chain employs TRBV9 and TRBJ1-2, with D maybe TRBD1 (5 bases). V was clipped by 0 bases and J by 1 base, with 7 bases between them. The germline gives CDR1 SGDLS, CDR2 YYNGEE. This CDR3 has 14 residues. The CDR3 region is CASSVGGLNYGYTF. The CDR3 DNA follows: TGTGCCAGCAGCGTAGGGGGCCTTAACTATGGCTACACCTTC. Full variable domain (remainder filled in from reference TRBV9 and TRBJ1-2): DSGVTQTPKHLITATGQRVTLRCSPRSGDLSVYWYQQSLDQGLQFLIQYYNGEERAKGNILERFSAQQFPDLHSELNLSSLELGDSALYFCASSVGGLNYGYTFGSGTRLTVV.

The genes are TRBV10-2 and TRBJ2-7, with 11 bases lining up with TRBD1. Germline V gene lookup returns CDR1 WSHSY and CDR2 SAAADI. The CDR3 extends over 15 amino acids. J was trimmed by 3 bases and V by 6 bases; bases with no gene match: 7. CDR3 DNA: TGCGCCAGCAGAGCGGACAGGGGGCAGATCTACGAGCAGTACTTC. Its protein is CASRADRGQIYEQYF.

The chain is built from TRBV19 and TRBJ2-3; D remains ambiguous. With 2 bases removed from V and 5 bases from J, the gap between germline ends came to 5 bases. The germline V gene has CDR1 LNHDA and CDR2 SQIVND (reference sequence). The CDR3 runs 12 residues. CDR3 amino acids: CASSISGDTQYF. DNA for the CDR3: TGTGCCAGTAGTATATCGGGAGATACGCAGTATTTT.

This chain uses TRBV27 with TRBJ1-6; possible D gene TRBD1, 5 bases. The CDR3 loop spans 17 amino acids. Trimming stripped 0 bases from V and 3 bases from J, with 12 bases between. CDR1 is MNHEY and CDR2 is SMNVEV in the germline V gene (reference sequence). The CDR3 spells CASSLSLTGLYNSPLHF. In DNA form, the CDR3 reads TGTGCCAGCAGTTTATCCCTAACGGGACTCTATAATTCACCCCTCCACTTT.